The 26 T cell receptor beta chains presented below share a single source sample, sequenced in a study of control samples from healthy donors and cancer patients. Some clones are missing from TCRdb's copy, which holds only in-frame ones; the method was immunoSEQ multiplex PCR. The profile covers roughly 120,000 clones, with 85% to 95% appearing a single time and 3.6% taken by the ten largest. The specimen sequenced was blood. The receptors derive from a man aged 30-40 years in good health.

V is TRBV5-4 and J is TRBJ2-7, with D possibly TRBD2 on 5 matching bases. The germline V and J ends were trimmed by 4 bases and 0 bases, with 11 bases remaining between them. Germline CDR1 reads SGHNT; CDR2 reads YYREEE (reference sequence). The CDR3 has 14 amino acids. The CDR3 DNA sequence: TGTGCCAGCAGCAATAAAGGGAGCTCCTACGAGCAGTACTTC. Translated: CASSNKGSSYEQYF.

The chain has TRBV5-1 and TRBJ1-5; 7 positions match TRBD1. V lost 4 bases, J lost 2 bases, and 9 bases stayed unmatched. The CDR3 consists of 16 residues. Germline V gene lookup returns CDR1 SGHRS and CDR2 YFSETQ. CDR3 protein: CASSQAYRGGNQPQHF. CDR3 DNA sequence: TGCGCCAGCAGCCAAGCATACAGGGGTGGCAATCAGCCCCAGCATTTT. Supplemented by reference TRBV5-1 and TRBJ1-5, the full variable domain reads KAGVTQTPRYLIKTRGQQVTLSCSPISGHRSVSWYQQTPGQGLQFLFEYFSETQRNKGNFPGRFSGRQFSNSRSEMNVSTLELGDSALYLCASSQAYRGGNQPQHFGDGTRLSIL.

This chain joins TRBV7-9 and TRBJ1-1; D not certain. Germline CDR1 reads SEHNR; CDR2 reads FQNEAQ (reference sequence). This CDR3 spans 13 amino acids. V was shortened by 1 base and J by 7 bases, with 10 bases between the two germline ends. The CDR3 DNA reads TGTGCCAGCAGCTTAGATGTGCAGAATGAAGCTTTCTTT. Its protein product is CASSLDVQNEAFF.

V and J are TRBV19 and TRBJ1-2, with 10 bases aligning to TRBD1. Germline CDR1 reads LNHDA; CDR2 reads SQIVND (reference sequence). CDR3 length: 15 amino acids. With V trimmed by 10 bases and J by 8 bases, 16 bases remained unmatched. The CDR3 nucleotides read TGTGCCACCCGGGACAGGGGAAGGGAAACTATCGGCTACACCTTC. This sequence encodes CATRDRGRETIGYTF.

The CDR3 region has the DNA TGCGCCAGCAGCCAAGACAGGGGCCGTAGCAATCAGCCCCAGCATTTT. This translates into CASSQDRGRSNQPQHF. The rearrangement uses TRBV4-1 and TRBJ1-5; tentatively, D is TRBD1 (6 bases). The V gene lost 0 bases and the J gene lost 0 bases, with 9 bases spanning the gap. Germline V gives CDR1 MGHRA, CDR2 YSYEKL. CDR3 size: 16 residues.

The rearrangement links TRBV5-1 to TRBJ1-1; no reliable D call. The V gene lost 7 bases and the J gene lost 4 bases, with 11 bases spanning the gap. The CDR3 length is 12 residues. Looked up from germline, CDR1 is SGHRS and CDR2 is YFSETQ. The chain's CDR3 is CASSYLGTEAFF. The DNA for the CDR3 is TGCGCCAGCTCCTACCTGGGCACTGAAGCTTTCTTT. The full variable domain, with the rest looked up from reference TRBV5-1 and TRBJ1-1, is KAGVTQTPRYLIKTRGQQVTLSCSPISGHRSVSWYQQTPGQGLQFLFEYFSETQRNKGNFPGRFSGRQFSNSRSEMNVSTLELGDSALYLCASSYLGTEAFFGQGTRLTVV.

The CDR3 DNA follows: TGTGCCAGCAGCCGGGACACGAGTAACTATGGCTACACCTTC. The encoded protein is CASSRDTSNYGYTF. This chain joins TRBV7-9 and TRBJ1-2; a possible D gene is TRBD1 (6 bases). CDR1 and CDR2 (germline): SEHNR, FQNEAQ (reference sequence). The CDR3 covers 14 residues. The V gene lost 5 bases and the J gene lost 1 base, with 11 bases spanning the gap.

The chain employs TRBV6-2 or TRBV6-3 and TRBJ1-1; 7 bases map to TRBD1. Losses at the gene ends were 2 bases for V and 6 bases for J; bases not matched to a gene: 6. The CDR3 has 14 amino acids. Germline V gene lookup returns CDR1 MNHEY and CDR2 SVGEGT. CDR3 in DNA: TGTGCCAGCAGTTACCCGACAGGGAGGTCTGAAGCTTTCTTT. This sequence encodes CASSYPTGRSEAFF.

The J gene is TRBJ1-2, the V gene TRBV18, with D tentatively TRBD1 (6 bases). CDR1 is KGHSH and CDR2 is LQKENI in the germline V gene. Deletions cut 1 base from V and 6 bases from J, with 15 bases between. The CDR3 has 15 residues. CDR3 nucleotides: TGTGCCAGCTCACCACTTGACAGGAGCTATGATGGCTACACCTTC. It translates to CASSPLDRSYDGYTF.

This clone occurred a few times. The chain is built from TRBV5-1 and TRBJ1-5; 7 bases agree with TRBD1. Germline V lookup: CDR1 SGHRS, CDR2 YFSETQ. This CDR3 has 15 residues. V lost 1 base and J lost 9; bases outside the gene matches: 10. CDR3 in DNA: TGCGCCAGCAGCTTGACTACAGGGGAAGTATCGCCCCAGCATTTT. Protein sequence: CASSLTTGEVSPQHF.

The genes are TRBV9 and TRBJ2-7; TRBD1 matches at 7 bases. Losses at the gene ends were 0 bases for V and 3 bases for J; bases not matched to a gene: 9. The CDR3 spans 16 residues. From germline, CDR1 is SGDLS and CDR2 YYNGEE. CDR3: CASSVGPTGRDYEQYF. The CDR3 nucleotides are TGTGCCAGCAGCGTAGGACCGACAGGGAGAGACTACGAGCAGTACTTC.

This chain links TRBV4-1 with TRBJ1-4; 7 nucleotides agree with TRBD1. CDR1 and CDR2 (germline): MGHRA, YSYEKL. The CDR3 is made up of 14 amino acids. J lost 5 bases, V lost 6 bases, and 6 bases had no gene match. CDR3 amino acids: CASRRGTANEKLFF. CDR3 nucleotide sequence: TGCGCCAGCAGACGCGGGACAGCAAATGAAAAACTGTTTTTT.

DNA for the CDR3: TGTGCCAGCAGCGGCCTTAGGGACGCCGGTCTAAGCTACACCTTC. Translation gives CASSGLRDAGLSYTF. The chain recombines TRBV9 with TRBJ1-2, with D perhaps matching TRBD1 (5 bases). Germline-derived CDR1 and CDR2 are SGDLS and YYNGEE. Trimming took off 3 bases at V and 9 bases at J, with 21 bases between the two ends. The CDR3 is made up of 15 amino acids. Complete variable domain (other parts from reference TRBV9 and TRBJ1-2): DSGVTQTPKHLITATGQRVTLRCSPRSGDLSVYWYQQSLDQGLQFLIQYYNGEERAKGNILERFSAQQFPDLHSELNLSSLELGDSALYFCASSGLRDAGLSYTFGSGTRLTVV.

The chain employs TRBV18 and TRBJ2-1; D possibly corresponds to TRBD1 (6 bases). The germline gives CDR1 KGHSH, CDR2 LQKENI. Trimming pared 2 bases from V and 10 bases from J, leaving 6 bases between. This CDR3 comprises 11 residues. The CDR3 DNA is TGTGCCAGCTCACCAAGGGGGGAGCAGTTCTTC. This encodes CASSPRGEQFF.

The rearrangement uses TRBV2 and TRBJ1-4; D gene ambiguous. This CDR3 contains 12 residues. Germline V CDR1 and CDR2: SNHLY, FYNNEI. V was shortened by 6 bases and J by 6 bases, with 8 bases between the two germline ends. The chain's CDR3 is CASRQVYEKLFF. The CDR3 DNA is TGTGCCAGCAGGCAGGTCTATGAAAAACTGTTTTTT.

The chain combines TRBV19 with TRBJ2-5; the D is unclear. This CDR3 contains 13 residues. Germline CDR1 reads LNHDA; CDR2 reads SQIVND (reference sequence). V shed 5 bases and J shed 3 bases, with 10 bases lying between them. This CDR3 is CASSSRTEETQYF. The CDR3 nucleotides read TGTGCCAGTAGTTCCCGGACCGAAGAGACCCAGTACTTC.

The chain links TRBV14 to TRBJ2-7; the D gene is possibly TRBD1 (6 bases). The germline CDR1 and CDR2 sequences are SGHDN and FVKESK. Trimming cost V 1 base and J 0 bases, with 7 bases left between them. The CDR3 totals 14 residues. The CDR3 region is CASSQGGHSYEQYF. The CDR3 DNA is TGTGCCAGCAGCCAAGGGGGACACTCCTACGAGCAGTACTTC.

The rearrangement uses TRBV6-2 or TRBV6-3 and TRBJ2-7, with a tentative D call TRBD1 (5 bases). CDR3 length: 16 residues. In germline, CDR1 is MNHEY, CDR2 SVGEGT. Deletions cut 2 bases from V and 2 bases from J, with 16 bases between. This CDR3 reads CASSYLQERVTYEQYF. For the CDR3, the DNA is TGTGCCAGCAGTTACCTACAGGAACGAGTAACCTACGAGCAGTACTTC.

The chain links TRBV7-2 to TRBJ2-1; 12 positions match TRBD1. V trimming: 1 base; J trimming: 12 bases; junction bases outside the gene matches: 13. This CDR3 spans 17 amino acids. Germline V gene data show CDR1 as SGHTA and CDR2 as FQGNSA. CDR3 region: CASSLEASGTGGAGQFF. CDR3 sequence (DNA): TGTGCCAGCAGCTTAGAGGCATCTGGGACAGGGGGCGCAGGGCAGTTCTTC. Full variable domain (missing parts from reference TRBV7-2 and TRBJ2-1): GAGVSQSPSNKVTEKGKDVELRCDPISGHTALYWYRQSLGQGLEFLIYFQGNSAPDKSGLPSDRFSAERTGGSVSTLTIQRTQQEDSAVYLCASSLEASGTGGAGQFFGPGTRLTVL.

The chain links TRBV9 to TRBJ2-2, with D possibly called TRBD1 or TRBD2 (5 bases each). There are 14 residues in the CDR3. Germline V gene data show CDR1 as SGDLS and CDR2 as YYNGEE. The germline V and J ends were trimmed by 7 bases and 1 base, with 11 bases remaining between them. The CDR3 DNA follows: TGTGCCAGCTCCGGGACGGTGAACACCGGGGAGCTGTTTTTT. It specifies CASSGTVNTGELFF.

The CDR3 protein is CASSRTSFGNQPQHF. The CDR3 nucleotides are TGTGCCAGCAGCCGGACATCCTTTGGCAATCAGCCCCAGCATTTT. The chain couples TRBV6-2 or TRBV6-3 to TRBJ1-5; maybe TRBD1 (5 bases). The CDR3 contains 15 residues. Germline loops: CDR1 MNHEY, CDR2 SVGEGT. The V end lost 6 bases, the J end lost 2 bases, and 14 bases lay between the germline ends.

Points on this clone: Other DNA sequences in this specimen translate into the identical CDR3. The gene calls are TRBV19 and TRBJ1-1; D remains ambiguous. V lost 1 base, J lost 0 bases, and 6 bases lay in between. Germline assignment: CDR1 LNHDA and CDR2 SQIVND (reference sequence). This CDR3 is built from 14 residues. The CDR3 bases are TGTGCCAGTAGTATAGGGCAGATGAACACTGAAGCTTTCTTT. As protein: CASSIGQMNTEAFF.

This sequence joins TRBV27 and TRBJ1-6; 7 nucleotides line up with TRBD1. The CDR3 totals 15 residues. After removal of 3 bases from V and 2 bases from J, the junction contained 1 base not matched to a gene. In germline, CDR1 is MNHEY, CDR2 SMNVEV (reference sequence). The CDR3 sequence is CASSLQGAYNSPLHF. The CDR3, as DNA: TGTGCCAGCAGTTTGCAGGGGGCCTATAATTCACCCCTCCACTTT.

The chain recombines TRBV19 with TRBJ1-5, with D tentatively TRBD1 (6 bases). The CDR3 has 12 amino acids. CDR1 is LNHDA and CDR2 is SQIVND in the germline V gene (reference sequence). V lost 3 bases, J lost 6 bases, and 6 bases lay in between. The chain's CDR3 is CASSIRGQPQHF. CDR3 in DNA: TGTGCCAGTAGTATCAGGGGTCAGCCCCAGCATTTT.

The chain carries TRBV19 and TRBJ2-1; the D gene is possibly TRBD2 (6 bases). Germline V gives CDR1 LNHDA, CDR2 SQIVND (reference sequence). Between the trimmed V and J ends, which lost 6 bases and 8 bases, there was a span of 17 bases. The CDR3 covers 14 residues. The chain's CDR3 is CASSPGPRGDEQFF. The CDR3 DNA reads TGTGCCAGTAGCCCAGGGCCGCGGGGCGATGAGCAGTTCTTC.

The chain employs TRBV24-1 and TRBJ2-1; 8 bases agree with TRBD2. The CDR3 length is 17 residues. The germline CDR1 and CDR2 sequences are KGHDR and SFDVKD. Germline trimming cut 2 bases from V and 9 bases from J; bases unmatched to any gene: 14. The CDR3 DNA reads as TGTGCCACCAGTGATTCGATCTTAGCGGGGATCTTGGGTGAGCAGTTCTTC. It specifies CATSDSILAGILGEQFF.